The rows below give T cell receptor beta chains drawn from one sample of a study of control samples from healthy donors and cancer patients. The repertoire was sequenced with immunoSEQ multiplex PCR; TCRdb's copy has only in-frame clones and lacks some. Among approximately 170,000 clones, roughly nine tenths were seen once, and the ten largest hold 0.55% to 0.7%. The source material was blood. Receptor source: a woman between 25 and 40 years old in good health. Each CDR3 is given with its conserved first and last residue. D genes are given only for firm matches. The size of a clone is reported for some rows only, either as once, few or many, or as a class for expanded clones.

TRBJ2-7	-	TRBV10-3	-	CAISESRTAEQYF	TGTGCCATCAGTGAGTCTAGGACAGCCGAGCAGTACTTC
TRBJ1-2	-	TRBV19	-	CASSSPPGGSRYGYTF	TGTGCCAGTAGTAGTCCCCCGGGGGGGTCTCGATATGGCTACACCTTC
TRBJ2-1	TRBD1	TRBV5-4	-	CASSLAGGQGIVNEQFF	TGTGCCAGCAGCTTGGCCGGTGGACAGGGAATAGTAAATGAGCAGTTCTTC
TRBJ1-2	TRBD1	TRBV6-5	-	CASSYSGQGGYTF	TGTGCCAGCAGTTACTCGGGACAGGGGGGGTACACCTTC
TRBJ2-1	TRBD2	TRBV4-1	-	CASSLEPGLAIGEQFF	TGCGCCAGCAGCCTCGAACCGGGACTAGCAATCGGTGAGCAGTTCTTC
TRBJ2-2	-	TRBV28	-	CASSLGFANTGELFF	TGTGCCAGCAGTTTGGGGTTCGCGAACACCGGGGAGCTGTTTTTT
TRBJ2-7	TRBD1	TRBV2	-	CASSGGTGYYEQYF	TGTGCCAGCAGTGGGGGGACAGGGTACTACGAGCAGTACTTC
TRBJ2-7	TRBD2	TRBV2	-	CASKGLAGHEQYF	TGTGCCTCTAAGGGACTAGCGGGACACGAGCAGTACTTC
TRBJ2-5	-	TRBV19	few	CASRPYWTQETQYF	TGTGCCAGTAGGCCTTACTGGACTCAAGAGACCCAGTACTTC
TRBJ2-7	-	TRBV28	-	CASRWGGSYEQYF	TGTGCCAGCAGGTGGGGTGGCTCCTACGAGCAGTACTTC
TRBJ2-6	-	TRBV28	-	CASSRGGSPGANVLTF	TGTGCCAGCAGTAGGGGTGGATCACCCGGGGCCAACGTCCTGACTTTC
TRBJ2-1	-	TRBV29-1	-	CSVAVLGSNEQFF	TGCAGCGTTGCCGTACTAGGGAGCAATGAGCAGTTCTTC
TRBJ2-1	-	TRBV6-6	-	CASSYSLNEQFF	TGTGCCAGCAGTTACTCCCTCAATGAGCAGTTCTTC
TRBJ2-7	-	TRBV10-1	-	CASSGFFAYEQYF	TGCGCCAGCAGTGGGTTCTTCGCCTACGAGCAGTACTTC
TRBJ2-1	-	TRBV10-1	-	CASSESSTLDIHNEQFF	TGCGCCAGCAGTGAGTCCTCTACCTTAGACATTCACAATGAGCAGTTCTTC
TRBJ2-5	-	TRBV5-1	-	CASSLGHREETQYF	TGCGCCAGCAGCTTGGGCCACAGAGAAGAGACCCAGTACTTC